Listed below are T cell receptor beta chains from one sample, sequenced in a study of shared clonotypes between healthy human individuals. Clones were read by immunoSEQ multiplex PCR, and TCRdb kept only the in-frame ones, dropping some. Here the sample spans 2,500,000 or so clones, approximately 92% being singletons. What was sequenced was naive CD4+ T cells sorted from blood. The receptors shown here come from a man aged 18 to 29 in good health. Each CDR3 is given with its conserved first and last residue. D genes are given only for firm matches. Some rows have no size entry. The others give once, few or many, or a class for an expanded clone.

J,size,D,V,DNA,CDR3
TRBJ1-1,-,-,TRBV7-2,TGTGCCAGCAGCTTAGATCCGGGAGGGGTCACTGAAGCTTTCTTT,CASSLDPGGVTEAFF
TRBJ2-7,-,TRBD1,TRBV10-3,TGTGCCATCAGTGAGTTAGGGAACAGGGGAGCTGCCTACGAGCAGTACTTC,CAISELGNRGAAYEQYF
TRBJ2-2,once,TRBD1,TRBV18,TGTGCCAGCTCACCACGGACAGGGAACACCGGGGAGCTGTTTTTT,CASSPRTGNTGELFF
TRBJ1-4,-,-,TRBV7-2,TGTGCCAGCAGCTTTGGCCAGGCAGGGCGGGAAAAACTGTTTTTT,CASSFGQAGREKLFF
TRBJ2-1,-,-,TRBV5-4,TGTGCCAGCAGCCTAGGAGGGAAATCCTACAATGAGCAGTTCTTC,CASSLGGKSYNEQFF
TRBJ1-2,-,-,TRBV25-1,TGTGCCAGCAGGGGTGAGGGGAGGACTAACTATGGCTACACCTTC,CASRGEGRTNYGYTF
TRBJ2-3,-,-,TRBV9,TGTGCCAGCAGCGTAGGCAGCGGTTCCACAGATACGCAGTATTTT,CASSVGSGSTDTQYF
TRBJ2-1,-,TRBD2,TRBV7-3,TGTGCCAGCAGTCCAAGCGGGGGATTATACAATGAGCAGTTCTTC,CASSPSGGLYNEQFF
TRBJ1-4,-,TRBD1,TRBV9,TGTGCCAGCAGCCCCCCGACCTCGACAGGGAACAATGAAAAACTGTTTTTT,CASSPPTSTGNNEKLFF
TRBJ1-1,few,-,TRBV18,TGTGCCAGCTCACCACCGAGTAGGAACACTGAAGCTTTCTTT,CASSPPSRNTEAFF
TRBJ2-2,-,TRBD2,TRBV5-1,TGCGCCAGCAGTTCCGGGACTAGTCGCACCGGGGAGCTGTTTTTT,CASSSGTSRTGELFF
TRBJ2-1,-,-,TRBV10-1,TGCGCCAGCAGTCATCTTAGACTAGTCCTATGCTCCTACAATGAGCAGTTCTTC,CASSHLRLVLCSYNEQFF
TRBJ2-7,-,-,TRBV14,TGTGCCAGCAGCCAGGACAAAGCGGGCCACTCCTACGAGCAGTACTTC,CASSQDKAGHSYEQYF
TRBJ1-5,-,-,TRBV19,TGTGCCAGTACCCAAGGAGGAGGGCCCCAGCATTTT,CASTQGGGPQHF
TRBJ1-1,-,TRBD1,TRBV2,TGTGCCAGCATCGACAGGGGGAGTGTTGAAGCTTTCTTT,CASIDRGSVEAFF
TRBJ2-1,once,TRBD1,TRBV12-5,TGTGCTAGTGGAGAAACCGGGACAGGGGGCATGTGGGTGAGTGAGCAGTTCTTC,CASGETGTGGMWVSEQFF
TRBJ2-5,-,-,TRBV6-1,TGTGCCAGCAGTGTAGTCGGTATGCAAGAGACCCAGTACTTC,CASSVVGMQETQYF
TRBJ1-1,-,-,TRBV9,TGTGCCAGCAGCGTAGGTGGGGACACTGAAGCTTTCTTT,CASSVGGDTEAFF
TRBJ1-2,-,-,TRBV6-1,TGTGCCAGCAGTGAAGCGTTGGCAGGGGCTAACTATGGCTACACCTTC,CASSEALAGANYGYTF
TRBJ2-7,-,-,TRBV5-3,TGTGCCAGAAGCTTACGGGGGCGGACCTACGAGCAGTACTTC,CARSLRGRTYEQYF
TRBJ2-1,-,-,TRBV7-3,TGTGCCAGCAGCCCGGGTGGGGCAACCGTCTACAATGAGCAGTTCTTC,CASSPGGATVYNEQFF
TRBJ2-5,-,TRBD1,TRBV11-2,TGTGCCAGCAGCTTATGGGACAGGGGACTGGAGACCCAGTACTTC,CASSLWDRGLETQYF
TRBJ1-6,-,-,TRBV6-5,TGTGCCAGCAGGAGCGGGACGGCTATTCATTCACCCCTCCACTTT,CASRSGTAIHSPLHF
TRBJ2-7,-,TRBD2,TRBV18,TGTGCCAGCTCATCGGGACTAGCGGGGGGCCAGTACGAGCAGTACTTC,CASSSGLAGGQYEQYF
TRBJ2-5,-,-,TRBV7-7,TGTGCTAGCAGCTTATACCCAGGGAGAGAGACCCAGTACTTC,CASSLYPGRETQYF
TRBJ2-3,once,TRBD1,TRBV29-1,TGCAGCGTAGACAGGGGTTTCACAGATACGCAGTATTTT,CSVDRGFTDTQYF
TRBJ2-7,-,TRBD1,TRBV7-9,TGTGCCAGCAGCTCGACAGGGGGCAAGTACGAGCAGTACTTC,CASSSTGGKYEQYF
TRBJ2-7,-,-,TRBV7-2,TGTGCCAGCAGCTTAAATAGCCGGGCCTCAACCGCGACCGAGCAGTACTTC,CASSLNSRASTATEQYF
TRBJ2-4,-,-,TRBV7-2,TGTGCCAGCAGCTCCAAGGACAGAAAAAACATTCAGTACTTC,CASSSKDRKNIQYF
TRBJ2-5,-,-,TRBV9,TGTGCCAGCAGCGTAGTTGGGGGGTACCAAGAGACCCAGTACTTC,CASSVVGGYQETQYF
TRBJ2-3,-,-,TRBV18,TGTGCCAGCTCACCCGGGGTAAGGGTAAGCACAGATACGCAGTATTTT,CASSPGVRVSTDTQYF
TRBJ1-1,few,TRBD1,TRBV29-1,TGCAGCGTTATTTGGGACAGGGGGTTTGGGTCAGACACTGAAGCTTTCTTT,CSVIWDRGFGSDTEAFF
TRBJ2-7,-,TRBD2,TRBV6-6,TGTGCCAGCAGTCCCCCTCCGGCGGGAGCCGAGCAGTACTTC,CASSPPPAGAEQYF